The rows below give T cell receptor beta chains drawn from one sample of a study of CD8 T cells in Susac syndrome. TCRdb ran MiXCR on the immunoSEQ multiplex PCR reads and lists one entry per CDR3 protein. This sample has approximately 80,000 distinct CDR3 sequences, with 90% to 95% found just once. Input material: CD8+ T cells from PBMCs. The receptors come from a human donor with multiple sclerosis. Both conserved end residues are part of each CDR3. The size field is filled for only some rows; it gives once, few, many or a size class.

CASSQVGRVAKNIQYF | TRBJ2-4 | . | TRBV4-2
CASSQGTAPDNEQFF | TRBJ2-1 | . | TRBV4-3
CASSLEMGMQPQHF | TRBJ1-5 | . | TRBV5-1
CASFDRGRLENYGYTF | TRBJ1-2 | . | TRBV19
CASSGQGAANQPQHF | TRBJ1-5 | . | TRBV6-1
CASSLVGQGNEQYF | TRBJ2-7 | . | TRBV5-4
CASSLPVISYNEQFF | TRBJ2-1 | . | TRBV28
CASSYLAGGPTGELFF | TRBJ2-2 | . | TRBV6-6
CATSRDWPNNEQFF | TRBJ2-1 | . | TRBV15
CASSVDPSSYNEQFF | TRBJ2-1 | . | TRBV9
CASSEDGAEAFF | TRBJ1-1 | . | TRBV2
CASSQDLLREQFF | TRBJ2-1 | . | TRBV4-1
CASSPGRTGGSEQFF | TRBJ2-1 | . | TRBV13
CASSLQGESTEAFF | TRBJ1-1 | few | TRBV4-2
CASSLSGRASEQFF | TRBJ2-1 | . | TRBV28
CASSSLNQPQHF | TRBJ1-5 | few | TRBV7-9
CATSDWGKSDTGELFF | TRBJ2-2 | . | TRBV24-1
CASSLSRTVLAESPYNEQFF | TRBJ2-1 | . | TRBV7-8
CASSYQGSGYTF | TRBJ1-2 | few | TRBV5-1
CASSREGPYEQYF | TRBJ2-7 | . | TRBV27
CASSLGPRGTEAFF | TRBJ1-1 | . | TRBV27
CASSAWTGAQETQYF | TRBJ2-5 | . | TRBV2
CASGPELGEQYF | TRBJ2-7 | . | TRBV12-5
CASSFAGFGRETQYF | TRBJ2-5 | . | TRBV11-2
CASSSGTPNTEAFF | TRBJ1-1 | few | TRBV19
CASSPDRGGETQYF | TRBJ2-5 | . | TRBV12-3/TRBV12-4
CASSIGGGSYEQYF | TRBJ2-7 | . | TRBV19
CASSQEQGYEQYF | TRBJ2-7 | . | TRBV4-2
CPRRGDSTDTQYF | TRBJ2-3 | . | TRBV11-1
CASSPQTVSYEQYF | TRBJ2-7 | . | TRBV27
CASSSRGGYQPQHF | TRBJ1-5 | . | TRBV27
CASSWQNGELFF | TRBJ2-2 | . | TRBV27
CASTNSGGSYNEQFF | TRBJ2-1 | . | TRBV5-1
CAWSVSREAFF | TRBJ1-1 | . | TRBV30
CASSWGTGTEAFF | TRBJ1-1 | once | TRBV27
CASSDGPDTDTQYF | TRBJ2-3 | . | TRBV9
CASSLGQGVLNEQFF | TRBJ2-1 | . | TRBV7-9
CASSQEQLSRETQYF | TRBJ2-5 | . | TRBV3-1
CASSPRQGTYEQYF | TRBJ2-7 | few | TRBV5-4
CASSFTGELFF | TRBJ2-2 | . | TRBV5-6
CASSHGGNEQFF | TRBJ2-1 | . | TRBV28
CASSVGGIGNTGELFF | TRBJ2-2 | once | TRBV9
CASSLSGGYEQFF | TRBJ2-1 | . | TRBV5-6
CASSPGTGGGYTF | TRBJ1-2 | few | TRBV12-3/TRBV12-4
CASSGLAGGSTDTQYF | TRBJ2-3 | . | TRBV9
CSAREQGTSKNIQYF | TRBJ2-4 | once | TRBV20-1
CASSQEVAGGPYEQFF | TRBJ2-1 | once | TRBV14
CASSLMGLPSRTGELFF | TRBJ2-2 | . | TRBV5-6
CASSPTRNEQFF | TRBJ2-1 | . | TRBV7-9
CASTGDGLEQYF | TRBJ2-7 | . | TRBV11-2
CASSWGLAGNGELFF | TRBJ2-2 | . | TRBV28
CASSQGLKMNTEAFF | TRBJ1-1 | . | TRBV3-1
CASSRGQGNEQFF | TRBJ2-1 | . | TRBV4-3
CASSPDGGLYNYEQYF | TRBJ2-7 | . | TRBV27